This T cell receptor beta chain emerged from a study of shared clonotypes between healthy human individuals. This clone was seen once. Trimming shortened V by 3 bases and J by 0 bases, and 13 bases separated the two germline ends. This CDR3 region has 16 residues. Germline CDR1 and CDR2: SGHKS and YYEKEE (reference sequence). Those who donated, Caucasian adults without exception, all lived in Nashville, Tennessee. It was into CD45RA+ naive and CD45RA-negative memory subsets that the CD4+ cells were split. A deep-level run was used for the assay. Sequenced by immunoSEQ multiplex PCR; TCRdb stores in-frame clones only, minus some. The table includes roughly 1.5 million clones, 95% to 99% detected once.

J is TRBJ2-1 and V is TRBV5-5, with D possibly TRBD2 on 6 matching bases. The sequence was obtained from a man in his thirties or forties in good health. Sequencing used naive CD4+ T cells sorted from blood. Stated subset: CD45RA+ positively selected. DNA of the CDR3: TGTGCCAGCAGCTCGGGAGCGGTATCCTCCTACAATGAGCAGTTCTTC. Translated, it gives CASSSGAVSSYNEQFF.